This T cell receptor (beta chain) originates from a study of shared clonotypes between healthy human individuals (TCRdb year 2020). Study-level background: A couple of women and a few men aged 18 to 49 years were included in the cohort. For each donor, CD4 naive and CD4 memory were each run on three plates, CD8 naive on two plates, and CD8 memory on one plate. Blood TCR repertoires of five healthy adults were deeply sequenced to estimate repertoire size and the extent of clonotype sharing between individuals. To increase sequencing depth and limit assay-specific biases, different laboratories used diverse techniques to prepare libraries and sequence TCR repertoires. Leukapheresis yielded between about 0.9 and 9 billion PBMCs per donor. Results the study describes overall, beyond this receptor: Compared with non-shared clonotypes, clonotypes shared by all four sorted-subset donors had higher generation probabilities. Sampling was restricted to blood, and TCR repertoires in tissues likely differ from the TCR repertoires found in blood. Estimated clonotype richness was generally larger for naive than for memory subsets. Sharing across several donors was observed for around 4.8% of naive CD4, 3.5% of naive CD8, 2.3% of memory CD4, and 0.4% of memory CD8 clonotypes. Based on pairwise subsampling, the degree of clonotype sharing among donors was expected to be affected by sequencing depth. Incomplete sequencing was indicated by rarefaction of sorted-subset datasets, despite the large sequencing depth. The small number of donors limited the genetic and exposure-history diversity represented.

This clone was counted once. It has no known antigen specificity. No quality values exist for individual bases; no much larger clone is one base distant. TCR CDR3 regions were amplified from genomic DNA by multiplex PCR using the deep immunoSEQ assay. Genomic DNA extracted from each cell subset was distributed evenly over all wells of several immunoSEQ 96-well plates, and each plate served as one replicate. For sorted subsets, about 200 ng genomic DNA, equal to about 30,000 T cell genomes, was loaded into each replicate PCR. The purified libraries were quantified using a Qubit 3.0 fluorometer, sized with a Bioanalyzer 2100, and then quantified again using the KAPA Library Quantification kit. Each immunoSEQ 96-well plate was sequenced on its own single-read 150-cycle Illumina NextSeq 550 flow cell. As for the authors' bioinformatics: Because only junctional sequences without quality scores were contained in the immunoSEQ output, filtering matching that applied to full-length reads could not be performed. Sequences were annotated with PyIR, a Python wrapper for IgBLAST v1.9, and V/J genes and CDR3 were assigned using IMGT germline references. Reads were filtered out if the reads had weak V/J assignments (E-value above 1e-6), no CDR3, stop codons, out-of-frame junctions, or ambiguous translated residues. V3J clonotypes were defined as sequences sharing the same inferred V gene, J gene, and CDR3 amino acid sequence. To compute the percentage overlap between repertoires, the number of shared unique clonotypes was divided by the size of the smaller repertoire. RTK rarefaction, the Chao1 estimator, and Recon v2.1 estimates of unobserved clonotypes were used to assess repertoire richness. OLGA was used to compute generation probabilities for all TCRbeta clonotypes that the gDNA method yielded from a few donors. Not all clones reach the TCRdb copy of this immuneACCESS table, which keeps in-frame sequences only. Checked studies attribute under half of the gap to unresolved V genes and leave the rest unexplained. V and J calls and clone size come straight from that table; D and trimming were deduced from the DNA. In this sample the table shows a few million clones, 85% to 95% of which occur a single time. The ten largest account for 0.39% of the sample.

The donors were healthy, HIV-negative adults who had no recently reported acute infections or vaccinations. All donors were Caucasian adults living in Nashville, Tennessee, USA. CD4+ T cells were enriched by magnetic negative selection, after which naive cells were positively selected on CD45RA and the negative fraction was taken as the memory subset. Blood was collected by leukapheresis, and PBMCs were isolated by Ficoll-Histopaque density gradient centrifugation and then cryopreserved in liquid nitrogen vapor phase. Purity and quantity of every magnetically sorted T cell population were checked by analytical flow cytometry. Genomic DNA was isolated from every sorted fraction and measured by UV absorbance on a Nanodrop 2000c. The germline V gene yields SGHAT for CDR1 and FQNNGV for CDR2. The germline V and J ends show losses of 7 bases and 7 bases respectively, and no gene match explains 12 bases of the junction. The CDR3 runs 15 residues from the cysteine to the phenylalanine. Only the CDR3 region is kept as DNA, spanning 45 bases read in frame from base 1.

The chain was built from TRBV11-2 and TRBJ2-1; 8 bases in the junction line up with TRBD2. The sequence derives from a young man in good health. Some clones in this sample may be carry-over from other donors' samples. Sequenced material: naive CD4+ T cells from PBMCs. According to the study, the label for this sample's cell subset or site signals: CD45RA+ positively selected. The CDR3 protein sequence reads: CASKKPGGPMNEQFF. The DNA reads as follows: TGTGCCAGCAAAAAACCGGGAGGGCCCATGAATGAGCAGTTCTTC.